One and the same sample provided the 2 T cell receptor beta chains below, sequenced in a study of response to subunit inactivated influenza vaccine. TCRdb independently ran MiXCR on the RT-PCR reads; one entry per CDR3 protein. This table holds 650,000 to 850,000 distinct CDR3 sequences, approximately 15% found once. Source: PBMCs from blood, taken 14 to 15 days before vaccination. The source is a man aged 45-65 years who received an inactivated influenza vaccine.

This clonotype appeared a few times. This chain links TRBV18 with TRBJ2-5, with D unclear. Trimming removed 2 bases at V and 3 bases at J, with 7 bases between. Germline-derived CDR1 and CDR2 are KGHSH and LQKENI. This CDR3 comprises 13 residues. CDR3 residues: CASSPWPEETQYF. The CDR3 nucleotides are TGTGCCAGCTCACCATGGCCAGAAGAGACCCAGTACTTC.

This clonotype showed up many times. This rearrangement joins TRBV3-1 to TRBJ2-1, with 7 bases identical to TRBD1. V shed 4 bases, J shed 4 bases, and the junction held 7 bases outside the gene matches. The CDR3 covers 15 residues. CDR1 LGHDT and CDR2 YNNKEL come from the germline V gene (reference sequence). The CDR3 DNA sequence: TGTGCCAGCAGCCGAACGACAGGGTCTTACAATGAGCAGTTCTTC. It encodes CASSRTTGSYNEQFF.